This T cell receptor (beta chain) was identified in a study of blood T cell repertoires in COVID-19. Study in general: Sources were T cells, B-cell-depleted T cells, or PBMCs; the material itself was cDNA or gDNA.

Germline values: CDR1 MDHEN, CDR2 SYDVKM. The CDR3 spans 15 residues. V lost 8 bases, J lost 3 bases, and 10 bases stayed unmatched. Here immunoSEQ multiplex PCR was the method, and the copy in TCRdb shows in-frame clones only, minus some. The sample has roughly 190,000 clones, around four fifths seen once. The origin of this receptor is a man in his forties or fifties with active or convalescent COVID-19. Sequenced material: peripheral blood. The V gene is TRBV28, the J gene TRBJ1-2; 9 bases align to TRBD1. The CDR3 nucleotides are TGTGCCAGCGGCATCCCGGGACAGGGTGACTATGGCTACACCTTC. Translating it yields CASGIPGQGDYGYTF.